The 25 T cell receptor beta chains below come from one sample, sequenced in a study of blood T cells in healthy people across ages. With a J-beta primer mix and a sample-barcoded 5' primer, a second PCR ran about 7 to 12 cycles. From the 5' RACE reads, TCRdb called clonotypes with MiXCR, one entry per CDR3 protein. The sample lists hundreds of thousands of distinct CDR3 sequences; around 62% were seen once. Sequenced sample: blood. The receptor source for this set is a man aged 30 to 45 in good health.

The CDR3 is CASSVYLAGQAGDTQYF. Written as DNA, the CDR3 is TGTGCCAGCAGCGTATACCTAGCGGGGCAGGCAGGAGATACGCAGTATTTT. The genes are TRBV9 and TRBJ2-3; TRBD2 aligns across 9 bases. Trimming at V came to 1 base and at J to 5 bases, leaving 11 bases not matched to a gene. CDR3 size: 17 residues. CDR1 SGDLS and CDR2 YYNGEE come from the germline V gene.

The chain has TRBV3-1 and TRBJ2-4; 7 nucleotides agree with TRBD1. The J call could be wrong; TRBJ2-5 is a better fit for the DNA end. Germline V gives CDR1 LGHDT, CDR2 YNNKEL (reference sequence). The CDR3 is 14 residues long. Written as DNA, the CDR3 is TGTGCCAGCAGCAGCGACAGGGATGTGGAGACCCAGTACTTC. It translates to CASSSDRDVETQYF.

This clonotype was observed a handful of times. The CDR3 spells CASSPSGIIQYF. CDR3 bases: TGCGCCAGCAGCCCCTCGGGGATCATTCAGTACTTC. The chain couples TRBV4-3 to TRBJ2-4; a possible D gene is TRBD2 (5 bases). V lost 4 bases to trimming and J lost 9 bases, with 10 bases between them. The CDR3 has 12 residues. CDR1 LGHNA and CDR2 YSLEER come from the germline V gene.

This clonotype was recorded at least ten times. This chain connects TRBV27 to TRBJ2-2; tentatively, D is TRBD1 or TRBD2 (5 bases each). V was cut by 1 base and J by 5 bases, with 11 bases left in between. The CDR3 extends over 15 amino acids. Germline CDR1 MNHEY, CDR2 SMNVEV (reference sequence). The CDR3 region has the DNA TGTGCCAGCAGTTTATTGGGGCCGGGAACCGGGGAGCTGTTTTTT. Protein product: CASSLLGPGTGELFF.

J is TRBJ2-5 and V is TRBV20-1, with 10 nucleotides matching TRBD1. The end of the DNA aligns better with TRBJ2-1, so the J call may be wrong. CDR1 and CDR2 (germline): DFQATT, SNEGSKA (reference sequence). The CDR3 consists of 16 residues. Written as DNA, the CDR3 is TGCAGTGCTAGAGATTGGACAGGGGGTACGGAAGAGACCCAGTTCTTC. It specifies CSARDWTGGTEETQFF.

The DNA for the CDR3 is TGCGCCAGCAGCGAGACTAGCGGGGCCGGTGAGCAGTTCTTC. Its protein product is CASSETSGAGEQFF. V usage is TRBV5-1 and J usage is TRBJ2-1, with 11 positions matching TRBD2. The CDR3 contains 14 residues. J lost 9 bases, V lost 4 bases, and 6 bases had no gene match. CDR1 SGHRS and CDR2 YFSETQ come from the germline V gene.

The rearrangement joins TRBV2 to TRBJ1-2; D gene unclear. From germline, CDR1 is SNHLY and CDR2 FYNNEI. Trimming left V 8 bases short and J 5 bases short, with 15 bases between. The length of the CDR3 is 13 residues. CDR3 sequence: CASRSGRLYGYTF. In DNA form, the CDR3 reads TGTGCCAGCCGATCGGGCCGCCTTTATGGCTACACCTTC.

The chain is built from TRBV4-1 and TRBJ2-1; either TRBD1 or TRBD2 may supply D (6 bases each). Germline CDR1 and CDR2: MGHRA and YSYEKL. V was cut by 0 bases and J by 6 bases, with 15 bases left in between. The CDR3 consists of 16 residues. CDR3 sequence reads: CASSQEEGVGFNEQFF. In DNA, the CDR3 is TGCGCCAGCAGCCAAGAGGAGGGGGTGGGGTTCAATGAGCAGTTCTTC.

The gene calls are TRBV4-2 and TRBJ2-1; 10 positions match TRBD2. Per germline, CDR1 LGHNA and CDR2 YNFKEQ. The CDR3 runs 14 residues. Germline trimming cut 2 bases from V and 9 bases from J; bases unmatched to any gene: 4. CDR3 DNA: TGTGCCAGCAGCCAAAGCGGGGGGGCGACTGAGCAGTTCTTC. This sequence encodes CASSQSGGATEQFF.

This chain joins TRBV12-3 or TRBV12-4 and TRBJ2-4; 7 positions match TRBD1. Matching the DNA end better, TRBJ2-5 makes the J call doubtful. The CDR3 runs 13 residues. This chain's CDR3 is CASSRQGIETQYF. The DNA of the CDR3 is TGTGCCAGCAGCAGACAGGGTATCGAGACCCAGTACTTC.

The rearrangement joins TRBV6-5 to TRBJ2-7; D gene ambiguous. Trimming stripped 3 bases from V and 0 bases from J, with 9 bases between. This CDR3 contains 14 residues. Germline CDR1 and CDR2: MNHEY and SVGAGI. For the CDR3, the DNA is TGTGCCAGCAGTTATGGAAGGACCTCCTACGAGCAGTACTTC. It codes for CASSYGRTSYEQYF.

Remarks on this clonotype: A junction boundary mismatches the germline segment, possibly from a read error. V usage is TRBV4-3 and J usage is TRBJ2-6; D is uncertain. Per the germline V gene, CDR1 is LGHNA and CDR2 is YSLEER. This CDR3 has 18 amino acids. In nucleotides, the CDR3 is TGCGCCTGCAGCCAAGATCCTCCGTTCGGGCGCGGGGCCAACGTCCTGACTTTC. This encodes CACSQDPPFGRGANVLTF.

V gene TRBV5-1 combines with J gene TRBJ2-3; D may match TRBD1 or TRBD2 (6 bases each). Germline V gene data show CDR1 as SGHRS and CDR2 as YFSETQ. The V gene lost 7 bases and the J gene lost 9 bases, with 21 bases spanning the gap. There are 14 residues in the CDR3. The CDR3 loop reads CASAPGGEQGTQYF. In DNA, the CDR3 is TGCGCCAGCGCTCCCGGGGGCGAACAAGGGACGCAGTATTTT.

This clonotype was picked up a small number of times. This sequence joins TRBV20-1 and TRBJ1-2; D remains unclear. The V gene's germline CDR1 is DFQATT and CDR2 SNEGSKA (reference sequence). V shed 2 bases and J shed 7 bases, with 17 bases lying between them. This CDR3 comprises 14 residues. The CDR3 protein is CSARKNSDVSGYTF. The CDR3 nucleotides are TGCAGTGCTAGAAAGAACAGCGACGTGTCTGGCTACACCTTC.

The CDR3 region is CSASDREVKNIQYF. DNA of the CDR3: TGCAGTGCTAGCGACAGGGAAGTCAAAAACATTCAGTACTTC. The V gene is TRBV20-1, the J gene TRBJ2-4, with TRBD1 matching over 7 bases. After removal of 3 bases from V and 3 bases from J, the junction contained 5 bases not matched to a gene. The CDR3 length is 14 residues. CDR1 DFQATT and CDR2 SNEGSKA come from the germline V gene (reference sequence).

This clonotype appeared many times. The chain is built from TRBV9 and TRBJ2-1; TRBD2 is a possible D gene (6 bases). Looked up from germline, CDR1 is SGDLS and CDR2 is YYNGEE. V shed 4 bases and J shed 5 bases, with 19 bases lying between them. The CDR3 spans 16 residues. CDR3 in amino acids: CASSPPEGGVNNEQFF. The CDR3 DNA reads TGTGCCAGCAGCCCACCGGAGGGCGGGGTGAACAATGAGCAGTTCTTC.

This clonotype was counted only a few times. Here the CDR3 reads CASSLDQTSYEQYF. DNA of the CDR3: TGTGCCAGCAGCTTAGACCAAACTTCCTACGAGCAGTACTTC. The V and J genes are TRBV7-2 and TRBJ2-7; D not certain. Germline CDR1 and CDR2: SGHTA and FQGNSA. V was clipped by 1 base and J by 1 base, with 8 bases between them. The CDR3 has 14 amino acids.

A few counts support this clonotype. The chain is built from TRBV12-3 or TRBV12-4 and TRBJ2-1; 10 bases fit TRBD1. The J segment lost 5 bases and the V segment lost 5 bases, leaving 6 bases of the junction unmatched. The length of the CDR3 is 15 residues. CDR3 sequence (DNA): TGTGCCAGCAGTCCCCCCGGGACAGGGGACAATGAGCAGTTCTTC. Translated, it gives CASSPPGTGDNEQFF.

The chain links TRBV29-1 to TRBJ2-7, with D maybe TRBD2 (6 bases). CDR1 is SQVTM and CDR2 is ANQGSEA in the germline V gene. V lost 6 bases to trimming and J lost 1 base, with 16 bases between them. This CDR3 is built from 14 residues. Here the CDR3 reads CSVQDSGRSYEQYF. The CDR3 region has the DNA TGCAGCGTCCAGGACTCAGGGAGGTCCTACGAGCAGTACTTC.

The chain joins TRBV13 to TRBJ2-7, with D perhaps TRBD2 (6 bases). The J call may be wrong; the DNA end is better matched by TRBJ2-5. This CDR3 has 15 residues. Germline V gene sequence: CDR1 PRHDT, CDR2 FYEKMQ (reference sequence). The DNA for the CDR3 is TGTGCCAGCAGCCCGGGGCGGGGCCTACCCAGGACCCAGTACTTC. This codes for CASSPGRGLPRTQYF.

This clonotype was counted a few times. The chain uses TRBV6-2 or TRBV6-3 and TRBJ2-1; TRBD1 is a possible D gene (6 bases). V dropped 5 bases and J dropped 7 bases, with 12 bases sitting between them. CDR3 length: 13 residues. CDR1 is MNHEY, CDR2 SVGEGT, per germline. The CDR3, as DNA: TGTGCCAGCAGTCAACAGGGAATTAATGAGCAGTTCTTC. Residues: CASSQQGINEQFF.

This clonotype occurred a few times. The CDR3 sequence is CASSLMGAGPYNEQFF. CDR3 DNA: TGTGCCAGCAGCTTAATGGGAGCGGGACCCTACAATGAGCAGTTCTTC. The gene calls are TRBV7-3 and TRBJ2-1; TRBD2 matches at 7 bases. The CDR3 sequence is 16 residues long. Germline V gene sequence: CDR1 SGHTA, CDR2 FQGTGA. V was pared by 1 base and J by 2 bases, with 5 bases of the junction left unmatched.

The table lists this clonotype with many counts. The chain uses TRBV7-2 and TRBJ1-1; TRBD1 aligns across 9 bases. CDR1 is SGHTA and CDR2 is FQGNSA in the germline V gene. V was pared by 6 bases and J by 1 base, with 9 bases of the junction left unmatched. The CDR3 spans 16 residues. This chain's CDR3 is CASRQTATGGNTEAFF. The CDR3 DNA reads as TGTGCCAGCAGACAGACCGCGACAGGGGGGAACACTGAAGCTTTCTTT. The full variable domain, its missing parts supplied by reference TRBV7-2 and TRBJ1-1, is GAGVSQSPSNKVTEKGKDVELRCDPISGHTALYWYRQSLGQGLEFLIYFQGNSAPDKSGLPSDRFSAERTGGSVSTLTIQRTQQEDSAVYLCASRQTATGGNTEAFFGQGTRLTVV.

This rearrangement joins TRBV28 to TRBJ2-3; perhaps TRBD2 as D (6 bases). V was shortened by 7 bases and J by 2 bases, with 16 bases between the two germline ends. The CDR3 has 15 residues. The germline CDR1 and CDR2 sequences are MDHEN and SYDVKM. CDR3 protein: CASTPGGLTTDTQYF. The CDR3 DNA follows: TGTGCCAGCACACCAGGAGGACTAACCACAGATACGCAGTATTTT.

V gene TRBV5-1 combines with J gene TRBJ2-3, with a weak D call TRBD2 (7 bases). The ends were cut back, 2 bases at V and 4 bases at J, with 14 bases in the middle. The CDR3 covers 15 residues. CDR1 SGHRS and CDR2 YFSETQ come from the germline V gene. The CDR3 loop reads CASSFRGGAADTQYF. DNA for the CDR3: TGCGCCAGCAGCTTTCGAGGGGGGGCGGCAGATACGCAGTATTTT. The full variable domain, completed using reference TRBV5-1 and TRBJ2-3, is KAGVTQTPRYLIKTRGQQVTLSCSPISGHRSVSWYQQTPGQGLQFLFEYFSETQRNKGNFPGRFSGRQFSNSRSEMNVSTLELGDSALYLCASSFRGGAADTQYFGPGTRLTVL.